This record concerns one T cell receptor (beta chain) sequence. Its antigen is unidentified. V was pared by 7 bases and J by 4 bases, with 19 bases between. Germline loops: CDR1 MDHEN, CDR2 SYDVKM. CDR3 length: 15 amino acids. This sample is part of a study of T cell responses to AZD1222 COVID-19 vaccine. Turning to the study itself: Researchers grouped second doses given at about 4 or about 12 weeks into one pool. Findings and caveats of the study: Targets within unmutated variant regions were reportedly found for nearly half of spike-specific TCRs.

Using immunoSEQ multiplex PCR, the repertoire was profiled, and TCRdb retains in-frame clones only, with some absent. The sample records approximately 150,000 clones, around nine tenths being singletons. The V and J genes are TRBV28 and TRBJ1-2, with D possibly TRBD1 on 6 matching bases. The sequence was obtained from an adult in good health. Material: peripheral blood, obtained on day 0 of AZD1222 vaccination. In DNA form, the CDR3 reads TGTGCCAGCATGGATCCGGGGGGCGCCGGCTATGGCTACACCTTC. This encodes CASMDPGGAGYGYTF.